The 27 T cell receptor beta chains presented below share a single source sample, sequenced in a study of neurological immune-mediated disorders. TCRdb called the 5' RACE reads again in MiXCR, with one record for every CDR3 protein. Seen here are about 95,000 distinct CDR3 sequences, roughly 3.5% observed once, and the top ten hold about 6%. Sequenced sample: PBMCs. The source of these receptors is a woman between 18 and 30 years old with multiple sclerosis.

This clonotype was counted many times. V gene TRBV27 combines with J gene TRBJ2-4, with a possible D match to TRBD2 (6 bases). Trimming took off 0 bases at V and 0 bases at J, with 18 bases between the two ends. The germline V gene has CDR1 MNHEY and CDR2 SMNVEV (reference sequence). The length of the CDR3 is 19 residues. The CDR3 DNA follows: TGTGCCAGCAGTTTATCTTGGGGGGAGCTGGGAGGAGCCAAAAACATTCAGTACTTC. It codes for CASSLSWGELGGAKNIQYF.

This clonotype was observed at least ten times. The rearrangement joins TRBV11-2 to TRBJ1-1; 8 nucleotides agree with TRBD1. Germline lookup yields CDR1 SGHAT and CDR2 FQNNGV. There are 14 residues in the CDR3. J was trimmed by 1 base and V by 4 bases; bases with no gene match: 2. For the CDR3, the DNA is TGTGCCAGCAGCTCAACAGGGGGGAACACTGAAGCTTTCTTT. This sequence encodes CASSSTGGNTEAFF. The full variable domain, rest sourced from reference TRBV11-2 and TRBJ1-1, is EAGVAQSPRYKIIEKRQSVAFWCNPISGHATLYWYQQILGQGPKLLIQFQNNGVVDDSQLPKDRFSAERLKGVDSTLKIQPAKLEDSAVYLCASSSTGGNTEAFFGQGTRLTVV.

There are many counts of this clonotype. The rearrangement joins TRBV4-2 to TRBJ2-1; D perhaps matches TRBD2 (5 bases). The CDR3 has 15 amino acids. CDR1 LGHNA and CDR2 YNFKEQ come from the germline V gene. Trimming removed 1 base at V and 2 bases at J, with 9 bases between. The CDR3, as DNA: TGTGCCAGCAGCCAAGGGAAGGAGGCCTACAATGAGCAGTTCTTC. It encodes CASSQGKEAYNEQFF.

The CDR3 bases are TGCGCCAGCAGCCCCAGGGACCCCCCATCCACTGAAGCTTTCTTT. Its translation: CASSPRDPPSTEAFF. The chain links TRBV5-1 to TRBJ1-1, with D possibly matching TRBD1 (5 bases). CDR1 and CDR2 from the germline V gene are SGHRS and YFSETQ. The V end lost 4 bases, the J end lost 4 bases, and 17 bases lay between the germline ends. This CDR3 region has 15 residues.

This clonotype occurred many times. This rearrangement joins TRBV7-2 to TRBJ2-1; 8 bases fit TRBD2. The V gene end was trimmed by 5 bases and the J gene end by 8 bases; junction bases not matched to a gene: 17. Germline assignment: CDR1 SGHTA and CDR2 FQGNSA. The CDR3 is 17 residues long. The CDR3 loop is CASSPGGGAGRSDEQFF. For the CDR3, the DNA is TGTGCCAGCAGCCCCGGGGGGGGGGCCGGGAGGTCGGATGAGCAGTTCTTC.

This clonotype appeared many times. V is TRBV5-1 and J is TRBJ2-5; TRBD1 agrees at 9 bases. J lost 5 bases, V lost 0 bases, and 5 bases had no gene match. The CDR3 is 15 residues long. CDR1 is SGHRS, CDR2 YFSETQ, per germline. CDR3 nucleotide sequence: TGCGCCAGCAGCTTGGCCGGACAGGGGTTCGAGACCCAGTACTTC. Its translation: CASSLAGQGFETQYF.

This clonotype is deemed medium-sized. The gene calls are TRBV4-3 and TRBJ1-6; D is ambiguous. The CDR3 totals 18 residues. The ends were cut back, 0 bases at V and 7 bases at J, with 19 bases in the middle. Germline V gives CDR1 LGHNA, CDR2 YSLEER. CDR3 loop: CASSQDLASYGANSPLHF. The CDR3 nucleotides read TGCGCCAGCAGCCAAGATTTGGCTTCATACGGTGCGAATTCACCCCTCCACTTT.

This clonotype has ten or more counts. The chain couples TRBV6-5 to TRBJ2-7, with 13 bases that match TRBD2. The CDR3 is made up of 16 amino acids. Germline loops: CDR1 MNHEY, CDR2 SVGAGI. J gave up 4 bases and V 0 bases, and 3 bases lay outside the gene matches. This CDR3 is CASSYSLTSGRYEQYF. DNA for the CDR3: TGTGCCAGCAGTTACTCCCTGACTAGCGGGAGGTACGAGCAGTACTTC.

As concerns this clonotype: A read error may be the cause here, since a much bigger clone is one base away. No conserved phenylalanine or tryptophan is present at the end of the CDR3, so a read error is the likely explanation. The gene calls are TRBV5-1 and TRBJ2-1; D ambiguous. V dropped 0 bases and J dropped 2 bases, with 9 bases sitting between them. The CDR3 has 15 amino acids. Germline CDR1 SGHRS, CDR2 YFSETQ. The CDR3 loop reads CASSLGDGTYNEQFV. DNA of the CDR3: TGCGCCAGCAGCTTGGGCGACGGAACCTACAATGAGCAGTTCGTC.

This clonotype was detected ten times or more. The chain recombines TRBV6-1 with TRBJ1-1; weak D call: TRBD1 (5 bases). This CDR3 region has 16 residues. V lost 4 bases to trimming and J lost 7 bases, with 22 bases between them. CDR1 and CDR2 (germline): MNHNS, SASEGT. CDR3 in amino acids: CASSAIRRAPQNEAFF. CDR3 in DNA: TGTGCCAGCAGTGCAATCCGCAGGGCGCCGCAAAATGAAGCTTTCTTT.

This clonotype has a count of ten or more. The chain links TRBV27 to TRBJ2-5; TRBD2 matches 8 bases. The V and J ends lost 7 bases and 1 base, in that order; junction bases with no gene match: 5. Germline V gene data show CDR1 as MNHEY and CDR2 as SMNVEV (reference sequence). The CDR3 covers 14 residues. CDR3 in amino acids: CASMAGGSQETQYF. The CDR3 nucleotides read TGTGCCAGCATGGCGGGGGGCTCCCAAGAGACCCAGTACTTC.

In its sample, this clonotype was seen many times. The chain has TRBV5-5 and TRBJ2-3, with no clear D. CDR1 is SGHKS, CDR2 YYEKEE, per germline (reference sequence). The CDR3 contains 14 residues. V lost 2 bases to trimming and J lost 2 bases, with 9 bases between them. CDR3 nucleotide sequence: TGTGCCAGCAGCTTAGAGTGGACCACAGATACGCAGTATTTT. Encoded protein: CASSLEWTTDTQYF.

CDR3 coding DNA: TGTGCCAGCAGTAGGGGAGGGAGCACGGAAGCGCAGTACTTC. It translates to CASSRGGSTEAQYF. V usage is TRBV28 and J usage is TRBJ2-7, with 7 bases matching TRBD2. The junction had 13 bases not matched to a gene; V was cut back by 5 bases and J by 9 bases. The germline V gene encodes CDR1 MDHEN and CDR2 SYDVKM. This CDR3 region has 14 residues.

At least ten counts were recorded for this clonotype. The chain joins TRBV7-8 to TRBJ1-5, with 9 bases fitting TRBD1. This CDR3 spans 19 amino acids. The germline V gene has CDR1 SGHVS and CDR2 FQNEAQ. V gave up 3 bases and J gave up 0 bases; unmatched junction bases: 12. The CDR3 is CASSFPGQGARGSNQPQHF. Here the CDR3 DNA reads TGTGCCAGCAGCTTTCCGGGACAGGGCGCCAGAGGTAGCAATCAGCCCCAGCATTTT.

This clonotype appeared many times. The chain recombines TRBV20-1 with TRBJ1-6, with D maybe TRBD1 (6 bases). The CDR3 is 13 amino acids. The germline gives CDR1 DFQATT, CDR2 SNEGSKA (reference sequence). The V gene lost 1 base and the J gene lost 9 bases, with 10 bases spanning the gap. The CDR3 DNA follows: TGCAGTGCTAGAGGGACAGCGATTTCACCCCTCCACTTT. It yields the protein CSARGTAISPLHF.

This clonotype was picked up many times. The genes are TRBV20-1 and TRBJ2-1; D is perhaps TRBD2 (6 bases). Germline CDR1 reads DFQATT; CDR2 reads SNEGSKA (reference sequence). The CDR3 has 17 residues. Trimming cost V 3 bases and J 4 bases, with 22 bases left between them. The CDR3 protein is CSASGNPGRGVYNEQFF. CDR3 bases: TGCAGTGCTAGTGGAAATCCCGGGCGGGGAGTTTACAATGAGCAGTTCTTC.

This clonotype was counted many times. This chain links TRBV5-6 with TRBJ2-7; 7 positions match TRBD1. Trimming at V came to 7 bases and at J to 5 bases, leaving 12 bases not matched to a gene. Germline V lookup: CDR1 SGHDT, CDR2 YYEEEE. The CDR3 has 14 amino acids. The CDR3 spells CASGILTGWNEQYF. CDR3 nucleotides: TGTGCCAGCGGGATCCTGACAGGGTGGAACGAGCAGTACTTC.

This clonotype was detected many times. The genes are TRBV6-5 and TRBJ2-6, with D unclear. Germline V gives CDR1 MNHEY, CDR2 SVGAGI. With 5 bases removed from V and 0 bases from J, the gap between germline ends came to 5 bases. This CDR3 region has 14 residues. The CDR3 loop is CASSRDSGANVLTF. Here the CDR3 DNA reads TGTGCCAGCAGTAGGGACTCTGGGGCCAACGTCCTGACTTTC.

This clonotype has a count of ten or more. The V and J genes are TRBV6-5 and TRBJ1-6; the D is unclear. The V gene lost 7 bases and the J gene lost 6 bases, with 10 bases spanning the gap. Germline V lookup: CDR1 MNHEY, CDR2 SVGAGI. The CDR3 loop spans 13 amino acids. CDR3 in amino acids: CASKALFNSPLHF. CDR3 sequence (DNA): TGTGCCAGCAAGGCCCTGTTTAATTCACCCCTCCACTTT.

This clonotype was counted many times. The chain uses TRBV20-1 and TRBJ2-7; D unclear. Germline V gene data show CDR1 as DFQATT and CDR2 as SNEGSKA (reference sequence). The CDR3 is 12 amino acids. Between the trimmed V and J ends, which lost 6 bases and 5 bases, there was a span of 14 bases. CDR3 nucleotide sequence: TGCAGTGCCAACGTCGTCACTCACGAGCAGTACTTC. Its protein is CSANVVTHEQYF.

This clonotype was detected many times. CDR3 bases: TGTGCCAGCAGCCTACAGGGTTCCGAGCAGTACTTC. Translation: CASSLQGSEQYF. The rearrangement joins TRBV3-1 to TRBJ2-7; the D gene is possibly TRBD1 (6 bases). The V end lost 4 bases, the J end lost 6 bases, and 10 bases lay between the germline ends. The germline gives CDR1 LGHDT, CDR2 YNNKEL (reference sequence). The CDR3 has 12 amino acids.

This clonotype was detected ten times or more. This chain joins TRBV18 and TRBJ1-5; 8 bases agree with TRBD1. V lost 5 bases and J lost 0; bases outside the gene matches: 3. The CDR3 consists of 15 residues. The germline CDR1 and CDR2 sequences are KGHSH and LQKENI. CDR3 sequence reads: CASSSGQGSNQPQHF. For the CDR3, the DNA is TGTGCCAGCTCATCCGGACAGGGTAGCAATCAGCCCCAGCATTTT.

This clonotype appeared many times. CDR3 in DNA: TGCGCCAGCAGCTTAAGGGACAGGGGTGAGACCCAGTACTTC. This gives the protein CASSLRDRGETQYF. The genes are TRBV5-1 and TRBJ2-5, with 10 bases matching TRBD1. The CDR3 runs to 14 residues. Trimming removed 2 bases from V and 5 bases from J; junction bases left unmatched: 3. CDR1 SGHRS and CDR2 YFSETQ come from the germline V gene.

This clonotype was counted many times. J is TRBJ2-1 and V is TRBV25-1, with 8 bases lining up with TRBD1. The CDR3 has 12 amino acids. Germline CDR1 reads MGHDK; CDR2 reads SYGVNS. V was pared by 6 bases and J by 9 bases, with 4 bases of the junction left unmatched. The DNA of the CDR3 is TGTGCCAGCAGGGACAGGGCTTTTGAGCAGTTCTTC. Translated, it gives CASRDRAFEQFF.

This clonotype was found many times. J is TRBJ2-1 and V is TRBV7-2; 8 bases are shared with TRBD1. Trimming cost V 4 bases and J 7 bases; bases outside gene matches: 3. This CDR3 region has 13 residues. The germline V gene encodes CDR1 SGHTA and CDR2 FQGNSA. Here the CDR3 DNA reads TGTGCCAGCAGCTACGACAGGGGAAATGAGCAGTTCTTC. Its translation: CASSYDRGNEQFF.

Many counts were recorded for this clonotype. V and J are TRBV5-1 and TRBJ2-2, with 12 bases that match TRBD2. Looked up from germline, CDR1 is SGHRS and CDR2 is YFSETQ. The CDR3 has 17 residues. The trim removed 2 bases at V and 6 bases at J, leaving 8 bases unmatched. CDR3 region: CASSFETSGRGAGELFF. CDR3 nucleotides: TGCGCCAGCAGCTTCGAGACTAGCGGGAGAGGGGCCGGGGAGCTGTTTTTT.

This clonotype was detected ten times or more. This sequence joins TRBV6-1 and TRBJ2-7; D possibly matches TRBD1 or TRBD2 (6 bases each). The CDR3 spans 14 residues. Trimming removed 3 bases at V and 3 bases at J, with 12 bases between. Germline V lookup: CDR1 MNHNS, CDR2 SASEGT. For the CDR3, the DNA is TGTGCCAGCAGTGACAAGGGGGGCGGCTACGAGCAGTACTTC. It codes for CASSDKGGGYEQYF.